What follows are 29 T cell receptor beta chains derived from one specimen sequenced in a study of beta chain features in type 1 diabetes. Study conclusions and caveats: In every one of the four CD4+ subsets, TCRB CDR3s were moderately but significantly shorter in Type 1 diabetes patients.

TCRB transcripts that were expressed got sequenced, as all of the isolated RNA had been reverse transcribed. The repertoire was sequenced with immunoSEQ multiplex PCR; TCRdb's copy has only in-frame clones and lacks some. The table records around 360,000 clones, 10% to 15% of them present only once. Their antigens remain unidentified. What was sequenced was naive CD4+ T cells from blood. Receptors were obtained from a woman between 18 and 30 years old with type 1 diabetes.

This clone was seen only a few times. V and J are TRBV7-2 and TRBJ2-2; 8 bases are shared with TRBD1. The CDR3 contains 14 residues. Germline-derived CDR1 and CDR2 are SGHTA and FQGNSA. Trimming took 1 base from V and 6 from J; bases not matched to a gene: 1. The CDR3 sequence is CASSLGQGSGELFF. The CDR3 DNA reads TGTGCCAGCAGCTTAGGACAGGGGTCCGGGGAGCTGTTTTTT. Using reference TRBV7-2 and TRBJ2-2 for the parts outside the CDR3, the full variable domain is GAGVSQSPSNKVTEKGKDVELRCDPISGHTALYWYRQSLGQGLEFLIYFQGNSAPDKSGLPSDRFSAERTGGSVSTLTIQRTQQEDSAVYLCASSLGQGSGELFFGEGSRLTVL.

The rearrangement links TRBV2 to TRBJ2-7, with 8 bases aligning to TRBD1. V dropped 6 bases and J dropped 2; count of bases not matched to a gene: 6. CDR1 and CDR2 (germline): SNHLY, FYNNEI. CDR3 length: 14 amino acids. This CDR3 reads CASSGGQGPYEQYF. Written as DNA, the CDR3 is TGTGCCAGCAGCGGTGGACAGGGCCCCTACGAGCAGTACTTC.

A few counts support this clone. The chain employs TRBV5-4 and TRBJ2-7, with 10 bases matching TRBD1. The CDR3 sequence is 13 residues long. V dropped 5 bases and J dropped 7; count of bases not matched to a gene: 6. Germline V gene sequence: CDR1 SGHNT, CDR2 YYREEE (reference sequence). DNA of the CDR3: TGTGCCAGCAGTCCCCCGGGACAGGGGGAGCAGTACTTC. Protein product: CASSPPGQGEQYF.

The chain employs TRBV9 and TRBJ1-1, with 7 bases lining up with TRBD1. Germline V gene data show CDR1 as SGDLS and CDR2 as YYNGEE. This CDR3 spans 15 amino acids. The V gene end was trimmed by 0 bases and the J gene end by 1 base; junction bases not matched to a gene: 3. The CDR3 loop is CASSVEGARNTEAFF. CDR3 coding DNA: TGTGCCAGCAGCGTAGAGGGGGCAAGGAACACTGAAGCTTTCTTT.

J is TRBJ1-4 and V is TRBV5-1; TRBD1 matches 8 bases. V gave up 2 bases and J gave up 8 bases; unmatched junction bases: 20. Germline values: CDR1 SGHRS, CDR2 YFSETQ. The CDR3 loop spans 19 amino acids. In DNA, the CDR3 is TGCGCCAGCAGCTTTAGCCATCTTAAAGGACAGGGCCGCGGGGAAAAACTGTTTTTT. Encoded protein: CASSFSHLKGQGRGEKLFF.

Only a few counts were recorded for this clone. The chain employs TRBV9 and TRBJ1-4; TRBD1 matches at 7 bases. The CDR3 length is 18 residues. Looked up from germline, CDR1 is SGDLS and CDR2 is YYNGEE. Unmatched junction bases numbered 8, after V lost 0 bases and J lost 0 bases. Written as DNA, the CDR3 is TGTGCCAGCAGCGTAGGAGGGACAGTCTCGGCAACTAATGAAAAACTGTTTTTT. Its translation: CASSVGGTVSATNEKLFF.

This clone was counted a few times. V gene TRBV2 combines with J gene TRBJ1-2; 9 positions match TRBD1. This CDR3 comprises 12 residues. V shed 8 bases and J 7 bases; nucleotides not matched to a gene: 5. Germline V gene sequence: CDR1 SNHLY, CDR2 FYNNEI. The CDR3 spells CASGTGLGGYTF. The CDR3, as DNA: TGTGCCAGCGGGACAGGGTTAGGTGGCTACACCTTC.

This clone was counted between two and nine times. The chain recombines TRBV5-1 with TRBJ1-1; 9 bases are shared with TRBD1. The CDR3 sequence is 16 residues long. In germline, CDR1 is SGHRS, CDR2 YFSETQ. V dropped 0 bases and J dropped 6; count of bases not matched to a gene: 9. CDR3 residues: CASSLERQGGSAEAFF. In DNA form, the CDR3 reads TGCGCCAGCAGCTTGGAGAGACAGGGGGGATCCGCTGAAGCTTTCTTT.

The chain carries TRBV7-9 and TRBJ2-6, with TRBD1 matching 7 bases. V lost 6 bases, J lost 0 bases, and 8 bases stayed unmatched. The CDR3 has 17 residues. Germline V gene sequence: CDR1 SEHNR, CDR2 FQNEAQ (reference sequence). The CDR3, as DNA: TGTGCCAGCAGGCGAGGGACAGACGGCTCTGGGGCCAACGTCCTGACTTTC. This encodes CASRRGTDGSGANVLTF.

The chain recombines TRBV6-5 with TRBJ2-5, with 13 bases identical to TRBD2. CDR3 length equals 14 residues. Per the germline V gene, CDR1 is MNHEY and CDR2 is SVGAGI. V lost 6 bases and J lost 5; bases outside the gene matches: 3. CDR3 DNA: TGTGCCAGCAGACTGGGACTAGCGGGGGAGACCCAGTACTTC. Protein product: CASRLGLAGETQYF.

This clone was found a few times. The CDR3, as DNA: TGTGCCAGCAGTGATCGACAGGTCCTTAGGCCCCAGCATTTT. It yields the protein CASSDRQVLRPQHF. This sequence joins TRBV6-1 and TRBJ1-5; tentative D call: TRBD1 (6 bases). The ends were cut back, 3 bases at V and 9 bases at J, with 15 bases in the middle. Germline values: CDR1 MNHNS, CDR2 SASEGT. The CDR3 is 14 amino acids.

The CDR3 here is CASSERDRGIEQYF. As DNA, the CDR3 is TGTGCCAGCAGCGAGAGGGACAGGGGAATCGAGCAGTACTTC. The chain links TRBV9 to TRBJ2-7, with 10 bases identical to TRBD1. Trimming cost V 3 bases and J 6 bases; bases outside gene matches: 6. This CDR3 is 14 amino acids long. Germline V gene lookup returns CDR1 SGDLS and CDR2 YYNGEE.

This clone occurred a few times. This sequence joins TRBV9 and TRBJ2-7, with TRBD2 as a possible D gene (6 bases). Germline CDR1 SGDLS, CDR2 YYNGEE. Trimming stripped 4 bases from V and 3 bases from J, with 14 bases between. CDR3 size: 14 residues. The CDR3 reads CASSPRDGSYEQYF. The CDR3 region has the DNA TGTGCCAGCAGCCCCCGGGACGGGAGCTACGAGCAGTACTTC.

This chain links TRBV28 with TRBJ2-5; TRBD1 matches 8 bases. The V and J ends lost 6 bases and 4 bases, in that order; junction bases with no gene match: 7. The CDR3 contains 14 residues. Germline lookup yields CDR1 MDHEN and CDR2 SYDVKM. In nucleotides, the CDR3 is TGTGCCAGCAGGCGAGGACAGGGCGCAGAGACCCAGTACTTC. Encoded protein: CASRRGQGAETQYF.

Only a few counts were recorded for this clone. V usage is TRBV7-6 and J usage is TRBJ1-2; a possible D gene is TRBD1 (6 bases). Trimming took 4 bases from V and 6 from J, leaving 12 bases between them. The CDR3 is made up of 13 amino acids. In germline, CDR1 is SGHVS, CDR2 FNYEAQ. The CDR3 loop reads CASSSSQGHGYTF. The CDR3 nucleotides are TGTGCCAGCAGCTCCTCACAGGGACATGGCTACACCTTC.

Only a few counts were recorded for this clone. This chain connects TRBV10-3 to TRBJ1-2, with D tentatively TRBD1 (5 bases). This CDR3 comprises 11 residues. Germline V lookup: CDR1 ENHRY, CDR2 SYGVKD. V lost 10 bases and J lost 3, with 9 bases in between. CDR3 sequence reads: CATLGDYGYTF. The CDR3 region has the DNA TGTGCCACCCTAGGGGACTATGGCTACACCTTC.

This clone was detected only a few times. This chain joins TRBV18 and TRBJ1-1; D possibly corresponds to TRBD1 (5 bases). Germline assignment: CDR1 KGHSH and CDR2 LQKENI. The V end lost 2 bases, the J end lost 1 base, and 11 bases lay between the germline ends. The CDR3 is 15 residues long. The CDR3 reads CASSPGQGGNTEAFF. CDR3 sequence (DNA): TGTGCCAGCTCACCAGGTCAGGGCGGGAACACTGAAGCTTTCTTT.

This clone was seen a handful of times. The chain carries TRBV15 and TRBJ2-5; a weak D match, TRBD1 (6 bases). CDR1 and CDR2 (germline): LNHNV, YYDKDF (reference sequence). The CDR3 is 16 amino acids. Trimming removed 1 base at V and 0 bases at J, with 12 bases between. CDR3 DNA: TGTGCCACCAGCAGAGCCCGTAGGGGGTACCAAGAGACCCAGTACTTC. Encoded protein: CATSRARRGYQETQYF.

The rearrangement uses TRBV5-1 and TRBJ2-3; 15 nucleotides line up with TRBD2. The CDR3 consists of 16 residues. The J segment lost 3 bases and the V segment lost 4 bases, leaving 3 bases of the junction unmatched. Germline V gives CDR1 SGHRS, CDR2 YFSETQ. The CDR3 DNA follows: TGCGCCAGCAGCAGGGGACTAGCGGGAGGAACAGATACGCAGTATTTT. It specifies CASSRGLAGGTDTQYF.

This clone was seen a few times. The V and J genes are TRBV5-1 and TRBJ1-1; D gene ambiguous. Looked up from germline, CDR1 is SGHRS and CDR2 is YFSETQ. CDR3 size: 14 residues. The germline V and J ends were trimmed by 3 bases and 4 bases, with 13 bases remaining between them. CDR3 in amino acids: CASSSSSGRTEAFF. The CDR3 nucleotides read TGCGCCAGCAGCTCCTCCAGCGGTCGCACTGAAGCTTTCTTT.

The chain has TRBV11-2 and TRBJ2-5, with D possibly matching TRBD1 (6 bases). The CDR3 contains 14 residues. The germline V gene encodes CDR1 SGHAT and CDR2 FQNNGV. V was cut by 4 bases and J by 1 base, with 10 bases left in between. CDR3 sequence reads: CASSSLGAQETQYF. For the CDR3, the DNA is TGTGCCAGCAGCTCTCTGGGGGCCCAAGAGACCCAGTACTTC.

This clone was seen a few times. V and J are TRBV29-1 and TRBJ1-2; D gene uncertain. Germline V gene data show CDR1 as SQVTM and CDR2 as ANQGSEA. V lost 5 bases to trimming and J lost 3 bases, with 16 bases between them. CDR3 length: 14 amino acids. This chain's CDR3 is CSVFAAEKDYGYTF. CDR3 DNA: TGCAGCGTTTTCGCGGCCGAAAAGGACTATGGCTACACCTTC.

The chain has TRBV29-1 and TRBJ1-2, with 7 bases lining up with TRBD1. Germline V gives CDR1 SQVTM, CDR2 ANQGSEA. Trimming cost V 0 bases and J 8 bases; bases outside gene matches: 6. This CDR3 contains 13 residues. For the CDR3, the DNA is TGCAGCGTTGAAGATCCAGGGGGTTACGGCTACACCTTC. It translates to CSVEDPGGYGYTF.

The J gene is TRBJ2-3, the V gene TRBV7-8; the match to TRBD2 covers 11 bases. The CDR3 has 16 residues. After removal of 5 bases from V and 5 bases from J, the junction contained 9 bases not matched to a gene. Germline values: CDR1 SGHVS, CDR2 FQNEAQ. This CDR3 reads CASSMILAGAVDTQYF. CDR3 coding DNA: TGTGCCAGCAGCATGATACTAGCGGGGGCCGTAGATACGCAGTATTTT.

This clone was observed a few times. CDR3 coding DNA: TGCGCCAGCAGCCAAAAGCGGGAGGAGTCCTACGAGCAGTACTTC. This codes for CASSQKREESYEQYF. The rearrangement joins TRBV4-3 to TRBJ2-7; TRBD2 matches at 9 bases. This CDR3 has 15 residues. V lost 2 bases to trimming and J lost 1 base; unmatched junction nucleotides: 3. Looked up from germline, CDR1 is LGHNA and CDR2 is YSLEER.

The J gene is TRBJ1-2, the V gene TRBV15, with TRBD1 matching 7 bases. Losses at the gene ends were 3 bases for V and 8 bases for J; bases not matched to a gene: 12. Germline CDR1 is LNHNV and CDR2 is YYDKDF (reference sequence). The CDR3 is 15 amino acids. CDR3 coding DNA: TGTGCCACCAGCAGGGATCCGAACAGGGGTAACGGCTACACCTTC. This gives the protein CATSRDPNRGNGYTF.

The CDR3 nucleotides read TGTGCCAGCAGCTTGGTACTAGTTCGTAGCAATGAGCAGTTCTTC. It is translated as CASSLVLVRSNEQFF. The genes are TRBV5-4 and TRBJ2-1; D may be TRBD2 (5 bases). The CDR3 totals 15 residues. The V gene lost 0 bases and the J gene lost 6 bases, with 13 bases spanning the gap. Per germline, CDR1 SGHNT and CDR2 YYREEE (reference sequence). The full variable domain, its missing parts supplied by reference TRBV5-4 and TRBJ2-1, is ETGVTQSPTHLIKTRGQQVTLRCSSQSGHNTVSWYQQALGQGPQFIFQYYREEENGRGNFPPRFSGLQFPNYSSELNVNALELDDSALYLCASSLVLVRSNEQFFGPGTRLTVL.

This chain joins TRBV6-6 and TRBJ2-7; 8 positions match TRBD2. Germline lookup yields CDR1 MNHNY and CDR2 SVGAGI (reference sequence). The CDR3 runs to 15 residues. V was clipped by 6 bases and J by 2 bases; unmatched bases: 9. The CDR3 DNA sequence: TGTGCCAGCAGAACAAGAGCGGGAGTTGCCTACGAGCAGTACTTC. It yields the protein CASRTRAGVAYEQYF.

CDR3 residues: CASSPPGREEQETQYF. The DNA of the CDR3 is TGTGCCAGCTCACCACCAGGGCGGGAGGAACAAGAGACCCAGTACTTC. The chain carries TRBV18 and TRBJ2-5; 8 bases map to TRBD2. Germline V gene data show CDR1 as KGHSH and CDR2 as LQKENI. With 0 bases clipped from V and 2 bases from J, the junction kept 5 bases outside the gene matches. CDR3 length: 16 amino acids.